These 14 T cell receptor beta chains came from one sample sequenced in a study of cytomegalovirus exposure and HLA in healthy donors. Amplification used 60 Vbeta primers and 13 Jbeta primers. TCRdb's copy holds only in-frame clones and misses some; the assay was immunoSEQ multiplex PCR. The top ten clones hold less than 1.1% of a sample with 150,000 to 200,000 clones, about three quarters of them seen once. The material sequenced was PBMCs. Receptor source: a woman aged 40 to 50 in good health and CMV-seronegative.

This chain joins TRBV19 and TRBJ2-2; no clear D gene. CDR3 size: 14 residues. CDR1 and CDR2 from the germline V gene are LNHDA and SQIVND (reference sequence). V was shortened by 4 bases and J by 0 bases, with 6 bases between the two germline ends. CDR3 in amino acids: CASSNGPNTGELFF. The CDR3 DNA reads as TGTGCCAGTAGTAACGGTCCGAACACCGGGGAGCTGTTTTTT. The entire variable domain, with the rest obtained from reference TRBV19 and TRBJ2-2, is as follows: DGGITQSPKYLFRKEGQNVTLSCEQNLNHDAMYWYRQDPGQGLRLIYYSQIVNDFQKGDIAEGYSVSREKKESFPLTVTSAQKNPTAFYLCASSNGPNTGELFFGEGSRLTVL.

The V and J genes are TRBV19 and TRBJ2-5, with TRBD2 matching 7 bases. Looked up from germline, CDR1 is LNHDA and CDR2 is SQIVND (reference sequence). The CDR3 is made up of 14 amino acids. The V gene end was trimmed by 6 bases and the J gene end by 2 bases; junction bases not matched to a gene: 6. CDR3 in amino acids: CASRPLAAQETQYF. The CDR3 DNA follows: TGTGCCAGTAGGCCGCTAGCGGCACAAGAGACCCAGTACTTC.

There are a few counts of this clone. The chain recombines TRBV11-3 with TRBJ1-1, with 7 bases aligning to TRBD1. This CDR3 region has 14 residues. V was clipped by 4 bases and J by 8 bases; unmatched bases: 10. Per germline, CDR1 SGHNT and CDR2 YENEEA. CDR3 nucleotides: TGTGCCAGCAGCTCCATCAGGGGGTTAGGAGAAGCTTTCTTT. This gives the protein CASSSIRGLGEAFF.

This chain joins TRBV27 and TRBJ1-2; TRBD1 matches 10 bases. The CDR3 contains 14 residues. Trimming took 3 bases from V and 6 from J; bases not matched to a gene: 4. CDR1 and CDR2 from the germline V gene are MNHEY and SMNVEV (reference sequence). The CDR3 here is CASSFGTGAHGYTF. The DNA of the CDR3 is TGTGCCAGCAGTTTCGGGACAGGGGCCCATGGCTACACCTTC.

The chain joins TRBV27 to TRBJ1-2; maybe TRBD1 (5 bases). Trimming cost V 6 bases and J 3 bases, with 8 bases left between them. Germline CDR1 MNHEY, CDR2 SMNVEV (reference sequence). The CDR3 contains 12 residues. The CDR3 sequence is CASSTGDYGYTF. The CDR3 region has the DNA TGTGCCAGCAGCACAGGTGACTATGGCTACACCTTC.

The genes are TRBV5-1 and TRBJ2-7; 9 bases match TRBD1. The germline CDR1 and CDR2 sequences are SGHRS and YFSETQ. Trimming took 4 bases from V and 6 from J; bases not matched to a gene: 11. The length of the CDR3 is 15 residues. CDR3 nucleotide sequence: TGCGCCAGCAGCACAAGTCCCGGGACAGGGAGCGAGCAGTACGTC. It codes for CASSTSPGTGSEQYV.

The J gene is TRBJ1-1, the V gene TRBV2, with D possibly TRBD1 on 5 matching bases. CDR3 length equals 14 residues. Germline values: CDR1 SNHLY, CDR2 FYNNEI. V shed 8 bases and J shed 0 bases, with 13 bases lying between them. Here the CDR3 reads CASLIDSVNTEAFF. In nucleotides, the CDR3 is TGTGCCAGCCTGATAGACAGCGTGAACACTGAAGCTTTCTTT.

This clone was observed once. The J gene is TRBJ1-2, the V gene TRBV7-8; possible D gene TRBD1, 6 bases. V gave up 0 bases and J gave up 0 bases, with 11 bases separating them. This CDR3 spans 16 amino acids. Germline-derived CDR1 and CDR2 are SGHVS and FQNEAQ. The CDR3 coding sequence is TGTGCCAGCAGCTTAGCGCGACAGGAAGCTAACTATGGCTACACCTTC. Its translation is CASSLARQEANYGYTF. Combining the CDR3 with reference TRBV7-8 and TRBJ1-2 gives the whole variable domain GAGVSQSPRYKVAKRGQDVALRCDPISGHVSLFWYQQALGQGPEFLTYFQNEAQLDKSGLPSDRFFAERPEGSVSTLKIQRTQQEDSAVYLCASSLARQEANYGYTFGSGTRLTVV.

This clone appeared a single time. J is TRBJ2-3 and V is TRBV11-3; no definite D call. The CDR3 sequence is 14 residues long. Germline V CDR1 and CDR2: SGHNT, YENEEA. Trimming cost V 3 bases and J 1 base, with 8 bases left between them. The CDR3 spells CASSLSQGTDTQYF. The CDR3 DNA follows: TGTGCCAGCAGCTTGAGTCAGGGCACAGATACGCAGTATTTT.

The chain links TRBV30 to TRBJ1-2; D gene unclear. The CDR3 has 11 amino acids. The V end lost 5 bases, the J end lost 0 bases, and 4 bases lay between the germline ends. Germline V CDR1 and CDR2: GTSNPN, SVGIG (reference sequence). The CDR3 sequence is CAWDSNYGYTF. In DNA, the CDR3 is TGTGCCTGGGACTCTAACTATGGCTACACCTTC. The entire variable domain, with the rest obtained from reference TRBV30 and TRBJ1-2, is as follows: SQTIHQWPATLVQPVGSPLSLECTVEGTSNPNLYWYRQAAGRGLQLLFYSVGIGQISSEVPQNLSASRPQDRQFILSSKKLLLSDSGFYLCAWDSNYGYTFGSGTRLTVV.

This clone was seen a few times. The chain joins TRBV27 to TRBJ2-1; 11 bases line up with TRBD1. Trimming took 6 bases from V and 11 from J; bases not matched to a gene: 6. The CDR3 extends over 13 amino acids. CDR1 is MNHEY, CDR2 SMNVEV, per germline (reference sequence). The CDR3 sequence is CASSSGQGAKQFF. The DNA for the CDR3 is TGTGCCAGCAGCTCAGGACAGGGGGCGAAGCAGTTCTTC.

The V gene is TRBV30, the J gene TRBJ2-1; 7 nucleotides line up with TRBD1. The ends lost 2 bases at V and 6 bases at J; junction bases unmatched: 7. The CDR3 totals 14 residues. Germline V CDR1 and CDR2: GTSNPN, SVGIG (reference sequence). CDR3 coding DNA: TGTGCCTGGAGTCGACTCCGACAGGGCAATGAGCAGTTCTTC. Amino acids: CAWSRLRQGNEQFF. Complete variable domain (other parts from reference TRBV30 and TRBJ2-1): SQTIHQWPATLVQPVGSPLSLECTVEGTSNPNLYWYRQAAGRGLQLLFYSVGIGQISSEVPQNLSASRPQDRQFILSSKKLLLSDSGFYLCAWSRLRQGNEQFFGPGTRLTVL.

V gene TRBV5-1 combines with J gene TRBJ1-2; maybe TRBD1 (5 bases). V was pared by 4 bases and J by 4 bases, with 29 bases between. Germline CDR1 SGHRS, CDR2 YFSETQ. There are 19 residues in the CDR3. In DNA, the CDR3 is TGCGCCAGCAGCCCGGGTCCAATAGGGACTTTAGGGAACGGCTATGGCTACACCTTC. Translated: CASSPGPIGTLGNGYGYTF.

The rearrangement joins TRBV7-9 to TRBJ1-4; the D gene is possibly TRBD1 (6 bases). Deletions cut 3 bases from V and 0 bases from J, with 11 bases between. This CDR3 is 16 amino acids long. In germline, CDR1 is SEHNR, CDR2 FQNEAQ (reference sequence). The CDR3 sequence is CASSFDRSATNEKLFF. In DNA form, the CDR3 reads TGTGCCAGCAGCTTTGACAGGAGTGCAACTAATGAAAAACTGTTTTTT.